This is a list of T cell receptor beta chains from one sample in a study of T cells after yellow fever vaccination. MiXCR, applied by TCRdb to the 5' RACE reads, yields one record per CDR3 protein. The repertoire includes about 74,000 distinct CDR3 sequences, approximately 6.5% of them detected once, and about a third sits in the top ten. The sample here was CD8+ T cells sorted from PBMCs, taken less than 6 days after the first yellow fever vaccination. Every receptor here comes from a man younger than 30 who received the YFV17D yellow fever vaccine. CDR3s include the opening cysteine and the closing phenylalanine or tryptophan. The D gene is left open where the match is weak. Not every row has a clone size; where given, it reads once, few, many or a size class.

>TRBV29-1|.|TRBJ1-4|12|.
TGCAGCGCCCGGGACAACAGTGAAAAACTGTTTTTT
CSARDNSEKLFF
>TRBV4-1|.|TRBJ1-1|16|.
TGCGCCAGCAGCCCCACTCAGACCGGCCTGCAGGTTGAAGCTTTCTTT
CASSPTQTGLQVEAFF
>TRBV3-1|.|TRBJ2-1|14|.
TGTGCCAGCAGCCCGGGAGAGCCGAACAATGAGCAGTTCTTC
CASSPGEPNNEQFF
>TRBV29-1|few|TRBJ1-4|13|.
TGCAGCGTCGTACAGTCGAATAATGAAAAACTGTTTTTT
CSVVQSNNEKLFF
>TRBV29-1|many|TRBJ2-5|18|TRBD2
TGCAGCGTTGATATGGCGCGGACTAGCGGGGGCCGCCAAGAGACCCAGTACTTC
CSVDMARTSGGRQETQYF
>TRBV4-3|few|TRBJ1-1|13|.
TGCGCCAGCAGCCCCACCGTGGGGGATGAAGCTTTCTTT
CASSPTVGDEAFF
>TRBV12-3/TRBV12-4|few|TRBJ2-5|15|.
TGTGCCAGCAGTTTTAAACTTCCCCCAAGCGAGACCCAGTACTTC
CASSFKLPPSETQYF
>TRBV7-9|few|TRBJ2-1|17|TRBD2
TGTGCCAGCAGCTCAGATCTAGCGGGGGGGCCCGGGCGTGAGCAGTTCTTC
CASSSDLAGGPGREQFF
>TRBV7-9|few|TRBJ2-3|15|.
TGTGCCAGCAGCTTCCCGGGGCCGGTACGAGATACGCAGTATTTT
CASSFPGPVRDTQYF
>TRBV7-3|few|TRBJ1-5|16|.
TGTGCCAGCAGGGGGGGCAGTACTTATAGCAATCAGCCCCAGCATTTT
CASRGGSTYSNQPQHF
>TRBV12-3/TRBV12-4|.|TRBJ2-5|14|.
TGTGCCAGCAGGCCGGGTTCGGGTCAAGAGACCCAGTACTTC
CASRPGSGQETQYF
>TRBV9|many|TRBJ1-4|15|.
TGTGCCAGCAGTAGTAGAGGTGCAACTAATGAAAAACTGTTTTTT
CASSSRGATNEKLFF
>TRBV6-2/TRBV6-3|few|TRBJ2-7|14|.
TGTGCCAGCAGTCCCAGGGGGGGATCCTACGAGCAGTACTTC
CASSPRGGSYEQYF
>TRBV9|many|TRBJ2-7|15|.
TGTGCCAGCAGCGTTTCGGGAAACCCTCTCTACGAGCAGTACTTC
CASSVSGNPLYEQYF
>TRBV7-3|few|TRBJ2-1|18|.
TGTGCCAGCAGCTTACGCTCGGGGGACAGCTTCTTTTACAATGAGCAGTTCTTC
CASSLRSGDSFFYNEQFF
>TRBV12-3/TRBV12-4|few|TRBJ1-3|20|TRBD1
TGTGCCAGCAGTGTGACCTCCGGGACAGTGGCCCTCCACTCTGGAAACACCATATATTTT
CASSVTSGTVALHSGNTIYF
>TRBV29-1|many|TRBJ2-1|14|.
TGCAGCGTTGAACCCACAAGCTCCTACAATGAGCAGTTCTTC
CSVEPTSSYNEQFF
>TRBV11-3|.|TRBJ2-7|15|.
TGTGCCAGCAGTCTCGGGCGGGAAAGCTCCTACGAGCAGTACTTC
CASSLGRESSYEQYF
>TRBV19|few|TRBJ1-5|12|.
TGTGCCAGTAGTATATACAATCAGCCCCAGCATTTT
CASSIYNQPQHF
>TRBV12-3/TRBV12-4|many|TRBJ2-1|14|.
TGTGCCAGCGTCCCTGGAGGGTCCTCCAATGAGCAGTTCTTC
CASVPGGSSNEQFF
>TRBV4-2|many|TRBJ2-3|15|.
TGTGCCAGCAGCCAAGAGTTAGCGGCCACAGATACGCAGTATTTT
CASSQELAATDTQYF
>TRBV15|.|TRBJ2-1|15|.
TGTGCCACCAGCAGAGACCGAGTTCATGGGAATGAGCAGTTCTTC
CATSRDRVHGNEQFF